The sample holds a few counts of the clone carrying this T cell receptor beta chain. Its specificity is unknown. PCR used 60 Vbeta primers and 13 Jbeta primers. TCRdb keeps only in-frame clones here, not all; method: immunoSEQ multiplex PCR. The sample records roughly 150,000 clones, roughly 70% being singletons. CDR1 MNHNY and CDR2 SVGAGI come from the germline V gene (reference sequence). This CDR3 contains 13 residues. Deletions cut 8 bases from V and 2 bases from J, with 12 bases between. The data originate from a study of cytomegalovirus exposure and HLA in healthy donors. Study conclusions and caveats: An analysis that was carried out later associated approximately 15,000 TCR beta sequences with HLA alleles at 0.05 false discovery rate. In an earlier analysis, about 87% or about 30%: the productive usage of most TCR beta V segments. Because they were indistinguishable, some V segments, including TRBV6-2 and TRBV6-3, were excluded. It is likely that the observed cluster of highly shared sequence variants was a sequencing artifact.

Sequencing input: PBMCs. This TCR derives from a man between 60 and 70 years old in good health and CMV-seronegative. The chain is built from TRBV6-6 and TRBJ2-5; D perhaps matches TRBD1 (7 bases). As DNA, the CDR3 is TGTGCCAGCGTTCCAGGGGGGCAAGAGACCCAGTACTTC. Translating gives CASVPGGQETQYF.